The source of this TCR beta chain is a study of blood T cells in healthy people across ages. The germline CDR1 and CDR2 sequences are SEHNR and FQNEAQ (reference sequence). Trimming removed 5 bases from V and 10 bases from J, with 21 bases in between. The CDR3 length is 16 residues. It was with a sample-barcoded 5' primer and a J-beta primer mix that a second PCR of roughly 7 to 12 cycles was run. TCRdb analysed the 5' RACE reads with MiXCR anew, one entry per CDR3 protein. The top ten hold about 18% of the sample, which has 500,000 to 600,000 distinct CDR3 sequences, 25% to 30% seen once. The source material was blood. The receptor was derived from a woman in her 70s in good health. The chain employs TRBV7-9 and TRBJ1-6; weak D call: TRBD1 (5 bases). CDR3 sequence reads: CASSPWGAGGLSPLHF. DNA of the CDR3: TGTGCCAGCAGCCCCTGGGGCGCCGGGGGTTTATCACCCCTCCACTTT.